This TCR beta chain is from a study of cytomegalovirus exposure and HLA in healthy donors. Per the germline V gene, CDR1 is ENHRY and CDR2 is SYGVKD. This CDR3 has 15 residues. The V segment lost 3 bases and the J segment 8 bases; nucleotides outside the gene matches: 5. Study observations and caveats: One later analysis, an examination of the 100 to 150 validation repertoires, found that first-cohort TCR clusters tended to co-occur in them.

Method: immunoSEQ multiplex PCR; TCRdb's copy keeps in-frame clones and lacks some. The table has some 160,000 clones, roughly nine tenths seen once. In the case of this clone: Its specificity is unknown.

The validation cohort, a group of around 130 subjects, included the donors and was separate from the roughly 670-subject first cohort. Sequences were obtained from PBMCs. The chain is built from TRBV10-3 and TRBJ2-1; 12 bases map to TRBD2. The clonotype comes from a man younger than 35 in good health and CMV-seronegative. The CDR3 region has the DNA TGTGCCATCAGTGAAGGGGCTAGCGGGAGGGATGAGCAGTTCTTC. This encodes CAISEGASGRDEQFF.